What follows are 12 T cell receptor beta chains derived from one specimen sequenced in a study of blood T cells in healthy people across ages. The second PCR ran roughly 6 to 11 cycles with a sample-barcoded 5' primer and J-beta primers. TCRdb itself ran the 5' RACE reads through MiXCR, one entry per CDR3 protein. The sample shows hundreds of thousands of distinct CDR3 sequences, 58% of them seen only once. The specimen was blood. The receptors were sampled from a man in his 60s in good health.

Many counts were recorded for this clonotype. The rearrangement uses TRBV20-1 and TRBJ1-2; D is perhaps TRBD1 (6 bases). CDR1 is DFQATT and CDR2 is SNEGSKA in the germline V gene (reference sequence). The CDR3 covers 14 residues. The V and J ends lost 3 bases and 6 bases respectively, with 17 bases between them. CDR3 region: CSARLRSDSDGYTF. DNA for the CDR3: TGCAGTGCTAGGCTCCGATCGGACAGCGATGGCTACACCTTC.

V gene TRBV5-1 combines with J gene TRBJ2-7; TRBD2 agrees at 9 bases. This CDR3 spans 13 amino acids. V lost 4 bases and J lost 4; bases outside the gene matches: 3. The V gene's germline CDR1 is SGHRS and CDR2 YFSETQ. CDR3 bases: TGCGCCAGCAGCAGGACTAGCGAGTACGAGCAGTACTTC. This sequence encodes CASSRTSEYEQYF.

This sequence joins TRBV5-1 and TRBJ1-2; D is ambiguous. From germline, CDR1 is SGHRS and CDR2 YFSETQ. V was clipped by 2 bases and J by 0 bases, with 11 bases between them. The CDR3 has 15 residues. CDR3 nucleotides: TGCGCCAGCAGCTTTAGTAACCGACCTAACTATGGCTACACCTTC. Amino acid sequence: CASSFSNRPNYGYTF.

As to this clonotype: A much larger clonotype is one base distant, so this may be a read error. The chain employs TRBV20-1 and TRBJ1-6; TRBD1 matches at 7 bases. Germline CDR1 is DFQATT and CDR2 is SNEGSKA (reference sequence). The CDR3 totals 16 residues. V was clipped by 5 bases and J by 3 bases; unmatched bases: 10. The DNA of the CDR3 is TGCAGTGCTGGGCAGGGGGGCCGCCTCTATAATTCACCCCTCCACTTT. This encodes CSAGQGGRLYNSPLHF.

With regard to this clonotype: At one end, the junction sequence differs from germline, possibly due to a read error. The chain carries TRBV4-1 and TRBJ1-1; D remains unclear. The germline V gene has CDR1 MGHRA and CDR2 YSYEKL. This CDR3 contains 14 residues. CDR3 region: CASNQDTGSTEAFF. CDR3 coding DNA: TGCGCCAGCAACCAAGATACCGGGAGCACTGAAGCTTTCTTT.

The chain combines TRBV28 with TRBJ2-7; 7 bases agree with TRBD1. J lost 9 bases, V lost 7 bases, and 12 bases had no gene match. This CDR3 is 13 amino acids long. Germline CDR1 and CDR2: MDHEN and SYDVKM. Here the CDR3 DNA reads TGTGCCAGCAATACGGACAGGCCCCAAGGGCAGTACTTC. It specifies CASNTDRPQGQYF.

This clonotype occurred a few times. The chain links TRBV2 to TRBJ1-1; 7 bases agree with TRBD1. V gave up 6 bases and J gave up 0 bases; unmatched junction bases: 4. The CDR3 runs 14 residues. CDR1 and CDR2 from the germline V gene are SNHLY and FYNNEI. The chain's CDR3 is CASRTGNMNTEAFF. The CDR3 DNA is TGTGCCAGCAGGACAGGGAACATGAACACTGAAGCTTTCTTT.

This clonotype was seen once. A much larger clone is a single base away; this may be a read error. The chain links TRBV20-1 to TRBJ2-5; no clear D. The CDR3 is 13 residues long. Germline V CDR1 and CDR2: DFQATT, SNEGSKA (reference sequence). The V gene lost 2 bases and the J gene lost 0 bases, with 7 bases spanning the gap. In nucleotides, the CDR3 is TGCAGTGCTAGACGCACGAACCAAGAGACCCAGTACTTC. It is translated as CSARRTNQETQYF.

This clonotype was found many times. The gene calls are TRBV9 and TRBJ2-7; 10 bases align to TRBD2. Looked up from germline, CDR1 is SGDLS and CDR2 is YYNGEE. This CDR3 contains 15 residues. The V gene end was trimmed by 0 bases and the J gene end by 5 bases; junction bases not matched to a gene: 5. The CDR3 bases are TGTGCCAGCAGCGTAGAGGCTAGCGGGGGCCACGAGCAGTACTTC. It yields the protein CASSVEASGGHEQYF.

This clonotype was picked up a small number of times. The chain links TRBV29-1 to TRBJ2-1; 7 bases line up with TRBD1. V dropped 8 bases and J dropped 5; count of bases not matched to a gene: 6. The V gene's germline CDR1 is SQVTM and CDR2 ANQGSEA. The CDR3 is 12 amino acids. The CDR3 DNA is TGCAGCACGGGACAGCCAGACAATGAGCAGTTCTTC. It translates to CSTGQPDNEQFF.

This sequence joins TRBV7-9 and TRBJ1-5; D is ambiguous. This CDR3 is 16 amino acids long. Trimming removed 4 bases at V and 0 bases at J, with 13 bases between. Germline V gene data show CDR1 as SEHNR and CDR2 as FQNEAQ (reference sequence). CDR3 nucleotide sequence: TGTGCCAGCAGCTCCGACAAGCCCCATAGCAATCAGCCCCAGCATTTT. Translation: CASSSDKPHSNQPQHF.

The chain uses TRBV10-3 and TRBJ1-1; D not certain. The CDR3 sequence is 13 residues long. The germline gives CDR1 ENHRY, CDR2 SYGVKD. V gave up 2 bases and J gave up 9 bases, with 13 bases separating them. The CDR3 sequence is CAISERTPDQAFF. The CDR3 nucleotides read TGTGCCATCAGTGAGCGGACCCCAGACCAAGCTTTCTTT.